The rows below give T cell receptor beta chains drawn from one sample of a study of T cell repertoires in cytomegalovirus infection. TCRdb re-derived calls from the reads in MiXCR, one entry per CDR3 protein. The data show 450,000 to 650,000 distinct CDR3 sequences, with 26% seen just once and roughly 13% held by the top ten. Specimen: PBMCs. The receptors were sampled from a human donor in good health (CMV status not recorded). Some clones in this sample may be carry-over from other donors' samples. Both conserved end residues are part of each CDR3. Fields, in order: CDR3 length, V gene, clone size, J gene, D gene, CDR3 protein, CDR3 DNA. D genes are given only for firm matches. Clone size, where shown, is once, few, many, or a class for clones that have expanded.

16	TRBV11-1	-	TRBJ2-1	-	CASSLRPGRPHYEQFF	TGTGCCAGCAGCTTACGGCCGGGACGACCCCACTATGAGCAGTTCTTC
15	TRBV7-2	-	TRBJ2-5	-	CASSYQLANQETQYF	TGTGCCAGCAGCTATCAACTAGCTAACCAAGAGACCCAGTACTTC
15	TRBV5-6	-	TRBJ1-2	-	CASSLVDRARYGYTF	TGTGCCAGCAGCTTGGTGGACAGAGCCCGCTATGGCTACACCTTC
17	TRBV6-5	few	TRBJ1-6	TRBD1	CASSYRQQQGANSPLHF	TGTGCCAGCAGTTACCGTCAACAACAGGGGGCGAATTCACCCCTCCACTTT
14	TRBV7-2	few	TRBJ1-1	-	CASRGGTLNTEAFF	TGTGCCAGCAGGGGTGGGACCTTGAACACTGAAGCTTTCTTT
15	TRBV19	-	TRBJ2-5	-	CASRPDGGGQETQYF	TGTGCCAGTAGGCCTGACGGGGGAGGACAAGAGACCCAGTACTTC
15	TRBV4-1	many	TRBJ1-4	-	CASSQAATTNEKLFF	TGCGCCAGCAGCCAAGCGGCGACAACTAATGAAAAACTGTTTTTT
14	TRBV6-5	-	TRBJ1-1	-	CASSYNDWNTEAFF	TGTGCCAGCAGTTACAACGACTGGAACACTGAAGCTTTCTTT
13	TRBV19	-	TRBJ2-1	-	CASRWSYRNEQFF	TGTGCCAGTAGGTGGTCCTATCGCAATGAGCAGTTCTTC
20	TRBV4-2	few	TRBJ2-5	TRBD2	CASSQDRTSGIGGRGETQYF	TGTGCCAGCAGCCAAGATAGGACTAGCGGGATAGGGGGTCGAGGGGAGACCCAGTACTTC
15	TRBV6-5	few	TRBJ1-4	-	CASSYNTGAIEKLFF	TGTGCCAGCAGTTACAATACGGGGGCGATTGAAAAACTGTTTTTT
23	TRBV20-1	-	TRBJ2-2	TRBD2	CSARDLFSKTSGLAGEYTGELFF	TGCAGTGCTAGAGATTTGTTTTCGAAGACCTCGGGACTAGCGGGAGAATACACCGGGGAGCTGTTTTTT
14	TRBV6-5	-	TRBJ2-1	TRBD2	CASSYSSGHFEQFF	TGTGCCAGCAGTTACTCTAGCGGGCATTTTGAGCAGTTCTTC
16	TRBV7-2	-	TRBJ2-2	TRBD2	CASSLVVGGAGGELFF	TGTGCCAGCAGCTTGGTGGTCGGGGGGGCGGGCGGGGAGCTGTTTTTT
12	TRBV6-1	few	TRBJ2-7	TRBD1	CASSRDRVEQYF	TGTGCCAGCAGCCGGGACAGGGTCGAGCAGTACTTC
15	TRBV12-3/TRBV12-4	many	TRBJ2-7	-	CASRRGTPTHYEQYF	TGTGCCAGCCGTCGCGGGACACCAACCCACTACGAGCAGTACTTC
14	TRBV11-2	few	TRBJ2-1	TRBD2	CASSLGTSSNEQFF	TGTGCCAGCAGCTTAGGGACTAGCAGCAATGAGCAGTTCTTC
13	TRBV2	-	TRBJ2-1	-	CASRGDNYNEQFF	TGTGCCAGCAGGGGGGACAACTACAATGAGCAGTTCTTC
16	TRBV19	-	TRBJ1-1	TRBD1	CASSPLLQGLNTEAFF	TGTGCCAGTAGTCCCCTCTTACAGGGGTTGAACACTGAAGCTTTCTTT
14	TRBV6-5	-	TRBJ2-2	-	CASSFKNRDGELFF	TGTGCCAGCAGTTTTAAAAACAGGGACGGGGAGCTGTTTTTT
13	TRBV19	many	TRBJ1-2	-	CASTRGSSYGYTF	TGTGCCAGTACCCGGGGGAGTTCCTATGGCTACACCTTC